The T cell receptor (beta chain) under discussion was sequenced for a study of PD-L1 blockade in urothelial cancer. In germline, CDR1 is SGHRS, CDR2 YFSETQ. CDR3 length equals 16 residues. The trim removed 0 bases at V and 2 bases at J, leaving 3 bases unmatched. Profiled with immunoSEQ multiplex PCR; TCRdb holds only in-frame clones, not every one. The sample includes tens of thousands of clones, 85% to 90% of them seen just once. Specified time point: peripheral blood 6 weeks after treatment start. The sample consisted of PBMCs, taken around atezolizumab (anti-PD-L1) treatment. The clonotype was recovered from a man in his fifties or sixties with urothelial cancer. V usage is TRBV5-1 and J usage is TRBJ2-1, with 9 bases fitting TRBD2. CDR3 DNA: TGCGCCAGCAGCTTGGTTCTAGCGGGGCCCTACAATGAGCAGTTCTTC. This gives the protein CASSLVLAGPYNEQFF.